Each of the 17 T cell receptor beta chains below was sequenced from the same sample in a study of blood T cell repertoires in COVID-19. Sequenced by immunoSEQ multiplex PCR; TCRdb stores in-frame clones only, minus some. Among about 100,000 clones listed, roughly 87% were seen once. The sequencing input was peripheral blood. The receptors stem from a man between 25 and 39 years old in a cohort sampled during active COVID-19.

The rearrangement joins TRBV4-3 to TRBJ1-5; 7 bases line up with TRBD1. V shed 3 bases, J shed 7 bases, and the junction held 3 bases outside the gene matches. The germline V gene has CDR1 LGHNA and CDR2 YSLEER. CDR3 length: 13 residues. The CDR3 DNA reads TGCGCCAGCAGCCATGACAGGGACCAGCCCCAGCATTTT. This translates into CASSHDRDQPQHF.

This chain links TRBV27 with TRBJ1-6, with 7 bases aligning to TRBD1. The CDR3 is 14 residues long. The V segment lost 4 bases and the J segment 8 bases; nucleotides outside the gene matches: 5. Germline assignment: CDR1 MNHEY and CDR2 SMNVEV (reference sequence). In DNA, the CDR3 is TGTGCCAGCAGTTGGGACAGAGACGATTCACCCCTCCACTTT. It yields the protein CASSWDRDDSPLHF.

The chain couples TRBV18 to TRBJ2-7; 7 bases map to TRBD1. Germline trimming cut 3 bases from V and 0 bases from J; bases unmatched to any gene: 5. Germline CDR1 and CDR2: KGHSH and LQKENI. The CDR3 has 15 amino acids. The CDR3 bases are TGTGCCAGCTCACCTGAACAGGGGTACTCCTACGAGCAGTACTTC. Its translation is CASSPEQGYSYEQYF.

Here the CDR3 reads CASQAGGPSDTQYF. As DNA, the CDR3 is TGCGCCTCCCAAGCGGGGGGGCCGTCAGATACGCAGTATTTT. The chain has TRBV5-1 and TRBJ2-3, with TRBD2 matching 10 bases. The CDR3 has 14 residues. Trimming cost V 10 bases and J 4 bases; bases outside gene matches: 9. Germline CDR1 SGHRS, CDR2 YFSETQ. Full variable domain (outside the CDR3, taken from reference TRBV5-1 and TRBJ2-3): KAGVTQTPRYLIKTRGQQVTLSCSPISGHRSVSWYQQTPGQGLQFLFEYFSETQRNKGNFPGRFSGRQFSNSRSEMNVSTLELGDSALYLCASQAGGPSDTQYFGPGTRLTVL.

The CDR3 spells CASSTEVAGVGYTF. The CDR3, as DNA: TGCGCCAGCAGCACGGAAGTGGCAGGCGTGGGCTACACCTTC. This chain links TRBV5-1 with TRBJ1-2; D is ambiguous. In germline, CDR1 is SGHRS, CDR2 YFSETQ. V was pared by 4 bases and J by 8 bases, with 18 bases between. The CDR3 has 14 amino acids.

The chain's CDR3 is CASSQLAGGPWADEQFF. The CDR3 DNA sequence: TGTGCCAGCAGCCAACTAGCGGGGGGCCCCTGGGCCGATGAGCAGTTCTTC. The chain carries TRBV28 and TRBJ2-1; 12 bases are shared with TRBD2. The CDR3 spans 17 residues. Per the germline V gene, CDR1 is MDHEN and CDR2 is SYDVKM. The J segment lost 8 bases and the V segment lost 6 bases, leaving 14 bases of the junction unmatched.

This clone was picked up a small number of times. The V gene is TRBV18, the J gene TRBJ1-1, with a tentative D call TRBD1 (5 bases). Trimming took 4 bases from V and 2 from J, leaving 11 bases between them. The CDR3 length is 14 residues. Germline lookup yields CDR1 KGHSH and CDR2 LQKENI. The CDR3 nucleotides read TGTGCCAGCTCACTCATCGGGGGTAACACTGAAGCTTTCTTT. Encoded protein: CASSLIGGNTEAFF.

J is TRBJ1-6 and V is TRBV6-5, with TRBD1 identical over 7 bases. Trimming at V came to 4 bases and at J to 6 bases, leaving 6 bases not matched to a gene. The CDR3 covers 15 residues. CDR1 is MNHEY and CDR2 is SVGAGI in the germline V gene. In DNA, the CDR3 is TGTGCCAGCAGTTTACAGGGGAACGGTAATTCACCCCTCCACTTT. This encodes CASSLQGNGNSPLHF.

This chain joins TRBV11-3 and TRBJ2-3; D is possibly TRBD1 (6 bases). With 0 bases removed from V and 2 bases from J, the gap between germline ends came to 9 bases. The CDR3 length is 15 residues. Germline V lookup: CDR1 SGHNT, CDR2 YENEEA. As DNA, the CDR3 is TGTGCCAGCAGCTTAGATGGGACATACACAGATACGCAGTATTTT. This sequence encodes CASSLDGTYTDTQYF.

The CDR3 protein is CASSLGAAGANVLTF. CDR3 coding DNA: TGTGCCAGCAGCTTAGGTGCGGCAGGGGCCAACGTCCTGACTTTC. The chain joins TRBV11-2 to TRBJ2-6, with no clear D. Looked up from germline, CDR1 is SGHAT and CDR2 is FQNNGV. Trimming stripped 1 base from V and 4 bases from J, with 8 bases between. The CDR3 length is 15 residues.

The chain is built from TRBV15 and TRBJ2-7; D is possibly TRBD1 (5 bases). The germline V gene encodes CDR1 LNHNV and CDR2 YYDKDF (reference sequence). The CDR3 is 13 amino acids. Trimming cost V 5 bases and J 2 bases, with 10 bases left between them. As DNA, the CDR3 is TGTGCCACCAGCCAGACAGTAACCTACGAGCAGTACTTC. Its protein product is CATSQTVTYEQYF.

The rearrangement uses TRBV11-2 and TRBJ2-1; TRBD2 agrees at 10 bases. The CDR3 runs 15 residues. CDR1 and CDR2 (germline): SGHAT, FQNNGV. Germline trimming cut 2 bases from V and 10 bases from J; bases unmatched to any gene: 8. The CDR3 is CASSLTRLAGWEQFF. In DNA, the CDR3 is TGTGCCAGCAGCTTAACGCGACTAGCGGGTTGGGAGCAGTTCTTC.

This clone was observed a handful of times. This chain joins TRBV2 and TRBJ1-6; TRBD1 agrees at 7 bases. CDR3 length: 15 amino acids. The germline CDR1 and CDR2 sequences are SNHLY and FYNNEI. Trimming cost V 4 bases and J 6 bases; bases outside gene matches: 6. The CDR3 spells CASSAGGGPNSPLHF. In DNA, the CDR3 is TGTGCCAGCAGTGCAGGAGGGGGCCCTAATTCACCCCTCCACTTT.

CDR3 DNA: TGTGCCATCAGTGAGGGATGGGACAGGGCGGTCACCGGGGAGCTGTTTTTT. Encoded protein: CAISEGWDRAVTGELFF. The chain combines TRBV10-3 with TRBJ2-2; 9 bases align to TRBD1. V was pared by 2 bases and J by 4 bases, with 8 bases of the junction left unmatched. CDR1 and CDR2 from the germline V gene are ENHRY and SYGVKD. This CDR3 has 17 amino acids.

This clone has just one count. The chain uses TRBV11-3 and TRBJ2-4, with TRBD1 matching 9 bases. Germline V gene sequence: CDR1 SGHNT, CDR2 YENEEA. J gave up 5 bases and V 6 bases, and 8 bases lay outside the gene matches. The CDR3 runs to 15 residues. The CDR3 here is CASSRGGQGENIQYF. The CDR3 nucleotides are TGTGCCAGCAGTAGAGGGGGACAGGGAGAAAACATTCAGTACTTC.

This chain links TRBV6-1 with TRBJ2-3; 9 nucleotides align to TRBD1. The V segment lost 0 bases and the J segment 2 bases; nucleotides outside the gene matches: 3. The CDR3 is 16 residues long. CDR1 and CDR2 from the germline V gene are MNHNS and SASEGT. DNA of the CDR3: TGTGCCAGCAGTGAAGCGGGACAGGGTGCCACAGATACGCAGTATTTT. Protein product: CASSEAGQGATDTQYF.

This clone was detected once. The CDR3 DNA sequence: TGTGCCAGCAGCCAAGGGACTCCCAACAGGGGGTTAGGCAATGAGCAGTTCTTC. Amino acids: CASSQGTPNRGLGNEQFF. The genes are TRBV3-1 (or the pseudogene TRBV3-2) and TRBJ2-1; 8 positions match TRBD1. Germline V gene data show CDR1 as LGHDT and CDR2 as YNNKEL (reference sequence). This CDR3 has 18 residues. Trimming at V came to 1 base and at J to 6 bases, leaving 14 bases not matched to a gene.